This TCR beta chain was identified in a study of cytomegalovirus exposure and HLA in healthy donors. As for the study in general: Most donors, 70% to 85% of roughly 400 genotyped, fell in the Caucasian-associated ancestry cluster. The study, taken as a whole, reports: In vitro experiments confirmed that a few CMV-associated chains were specific for CMV antigens. The authors reported that TCR beta sequences could predict HLA-A and HLA-B alleles. These predictions were accurate for most subjects in the first cohort.

Looked up from germline, CDR1 is SGHDN and CDR2 is FVKESK. The CDR3 covers 12 residues. Trimming at V came to 4 bases and at J to 3 bases, leaving 0 bases not matched to a gene. PCR amplification relied on 60 Vbeta primers (plus 13 Jbeta primers). Libraries were prepared by immunoSEQ multiplex PCR; TCRdb keeps only in-frame clonotypes and omits some of them. Here the sample table reports under 250,000 clones. Regarding this clone: No antigen is known for it.

The sample consisted of PBMCs. The origin of this receptor is a girl aged 2-15 years in good health and CMV-seropositive. This chain connects TRBV14 to TRBJ2-7, with 7 nucleotides matching TRBD2. For the CDR3, the DNA is TGTGCCAGCAGCCCGGGGGGCTACGAGCAGTACTTC. Amino acid sequence: CASSPGGYEQYF.